This TCR beta chain was sequenced during a study of CD4 T cells in relation to SARS-CoV-2 and coronaviruses. The repertoire was sequenced with immunoSEQ multiplex PCR; TCRdb's copy has only in-frame clones and lacks some. The sample yields 65,000 or so clones, 87% seen once. In regard to this clone: A read error may produce the germline difference seen at one junction end.

CD4+ T cells from unexposed donors were obtained before the COVID-19 pandemic (2011-2018). Specimen: memory CD4+ T cells from PBMCs. The sequence derives from a human donor in good health.

The CDR3 sequence: CASSQARDSYEQYF. The CDR3 bases are TGCGCCAGCAGTCAAGCAAGGGACTCCTACGAGCAGTACTTC. V and J are TRBV4-1 and TRBJ2-7; D gene unclear. The CDR3 extends over 14 amino acids. CDR1 MGHRA and CDR2 YSYEKL come from the germline V gene.